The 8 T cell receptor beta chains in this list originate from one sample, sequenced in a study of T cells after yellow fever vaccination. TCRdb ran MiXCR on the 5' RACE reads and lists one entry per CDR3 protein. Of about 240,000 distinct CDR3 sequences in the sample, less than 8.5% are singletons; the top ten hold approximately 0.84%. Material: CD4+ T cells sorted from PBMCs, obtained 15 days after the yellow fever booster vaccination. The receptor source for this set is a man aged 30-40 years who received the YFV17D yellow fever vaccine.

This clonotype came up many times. CDR3 coding DNA: TGTGCCAGCAGTTACCTCCCTACCAATGAGCAGTTCTTC. As protein: CASSYLPTNEQFF. The gene calls are TRBV6-2 or TRBV6-3 and TRBJ2-1; D is unresolved. Trimming pared 2 bases from V and 6 bases from J, leaving 8 bases between. This CDR3 has 13 amino acids. Per germline, CDR1 MNHEY and CDR2 SVGEGT.

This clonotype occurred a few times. The CDR3 here is CASSLRRTLDTDTQYF. CDR3 nucleotides: TGTGCCAGCAGCTTGAGGAGGACTTTAGACACAGATACGCAGTATTTT. V gene TRBV7-6 combines with J gene TRBJ2-3, with a weak D call TRBD2 (5 bases). Trimming left V 3 bases short and J 2 bases short, with 15 bases between. Germline-derived CDR1 and CDR2 are SGHVS and FNYEAQ. This CDR3 region has 16 residues.

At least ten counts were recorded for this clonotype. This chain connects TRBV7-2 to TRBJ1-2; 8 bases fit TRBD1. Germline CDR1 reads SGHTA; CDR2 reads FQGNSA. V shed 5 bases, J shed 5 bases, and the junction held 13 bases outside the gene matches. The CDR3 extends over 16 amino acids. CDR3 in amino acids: CASSNTLLGTGYGYTF. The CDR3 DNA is TGTGCCAGCAGCAATACTCTTCTTGGGACAGGTTATGGCTACACCTTC.

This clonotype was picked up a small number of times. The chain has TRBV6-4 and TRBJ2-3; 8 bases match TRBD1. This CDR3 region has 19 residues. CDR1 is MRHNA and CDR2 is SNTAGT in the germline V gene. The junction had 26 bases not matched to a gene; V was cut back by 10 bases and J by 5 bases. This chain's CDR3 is CATAPRQGQLSGLGDTQYF. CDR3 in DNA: TGTGCCACCGCCCCGCGACAGGGGCAACTTTCGGGTCTCGGAGATACGCAGTATTTT.

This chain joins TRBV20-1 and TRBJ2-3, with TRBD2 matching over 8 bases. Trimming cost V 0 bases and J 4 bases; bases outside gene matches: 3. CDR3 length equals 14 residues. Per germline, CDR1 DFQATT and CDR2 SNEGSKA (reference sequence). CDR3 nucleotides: TGCAGTGCTAGAGACGGGAGGGCCGCAGATACGCAGTATTTT. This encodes CSARDGRAADTQYF.

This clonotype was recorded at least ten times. CDR3 sequence (DNA): TGCAGTGCGCATCCCGGGACCCCGGCGAGTGAGCAGTACTTC. It specifies CSAHPGTPASEQYF. The gene calls are TRBV20-1 and TRBJ2-7, with D perhaps given as TRBD1 or TRBD2 (5 bases each). The germline gives CDR1 DFQATT, CDR2 SNEGSKA (reference sequence). V dropped 6 bases and J dropped 7 bases, with 22 bases sitting between them. This CDR3 is 14 amino acids long.

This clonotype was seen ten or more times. The CDR3 here is CSVVGRANTGELFF. Written as DNA, the CDR3 is TGCAGCGTTGTGGGCAGGGCGAACACCGGGGAGCTGTTTTTT. The V call is TRBV29-1, the J call TRBJ2-2; TRBD1 might be the D (5 bases). V dropped 4 bases and J dropped 0 bases, with 9 bases sitting between them. This CDR3 spans 14 amino acids. In germline, CDR1 is SQVTM, CDR2 ANQGSEA.

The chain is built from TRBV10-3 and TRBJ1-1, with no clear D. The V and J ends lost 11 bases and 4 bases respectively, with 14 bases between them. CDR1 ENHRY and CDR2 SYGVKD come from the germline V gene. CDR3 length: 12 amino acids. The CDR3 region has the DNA TGTGCCGCCGCGGGTGGAGCCACTGAAGCTTTCTTT. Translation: CAAAGGATEAFF.